This passage covers 22 T cell receptor beta chains from one sample sequenced in a study of cytomegalovirus exposure and HLA in healthy donors. Primers for the PCR totalled 60 Vbeta and 13 Jbeta. Data came from immunoSEQ multiplex PCR; TCRdb stores just in-frame clones and leaves some out. In the table there are 190,000 or so clones, around 83% of which are singletons. The source material was PBMCs. The receptors here all came from a man aged 45 to 65 in good health and CMV-seronegative.

The chain combines TRBV18 with TRBJ1-4; D is possibly TRBD1 (6 bases). V was shortened by 6 bases and J by 8 bases, with 19 bases between the two germline ends. The CDR3 length is 15 residues. Per the germline V gene, CDR1 is KGHSH and CDR2 is LQKENI. The CDR3 region is CASSSQGLPTEKLFF. The DNA of the CDR3 is TGTGCCAGCTCGAGTCAGGGGCTCCCTACGGAAAAACTGTTTTTT.

The chain uses TRBV19 and TRBJ2-5; 15 positions match TRBD2. The J call could be wrong; TRBJ2-7 is a better fit for the DNA end. The CDR3 sequence is 19 residues long. Germline V lookup: CDR1 LNHDA, CDR2 SQIVND (reference sequence). The CDR3 here is CASSSTGLAGGAKGYEQYF. The CDR3 bases are TGTGCCAGTAGTTCAACAGGACTAGCGGGAGGGGCGAAAGGGTACGAGCAGTACTTC.

This chain links TRBV30 with TRBJ2-4; TRBD2 matches at 7 bases. The CDR3 contains 15 residues. Losses at the gene ends were 4 bases for V and 1 base for J; bases not matched to a gene: 7. CDR1 GTSNPN and CDR2 SVGIG come from the germline V gene (reference sequence). The CDR3 coding sequence is TGTGCCTGGATGAATGGCGGGAGCGCCAAAAACATTCAGTACTTC. It codes for CAWMNGGSAKNIQYF.

This clone was observed once. CDR3 loop: CASSRGLAGGRGTGELFF. The CDR3 bases are TGTGCCAGCAGCCGTGGACTAGCGGGGGGGCGAGGCACCGGGGAGCTGTTTTTT. The gene calls are TRBV7-2 and TRBJ2-2; 15 nucleotides align to TRBD2. Germline trimming cut 5 bases from V and 4 bases from J; bases unmatched to any gene: 8. The CDR3 has 18 residues. Germline loops: CDR1 SGHTA, CDR2 FQGNSA.

The chain carries TRBV5-5 and TRBJ1-2, with 8 positions matching TRBD1. Germline loops: CDR1 SGHKS, CDR2 YYEKEE (reference sequence). V gave up 4 bases and J gave up 7 bases; unmatched junction bases: 6. This CDR3 spans 13 amino acids. In DNA form, the CDR3 reads TGTGCCAGCAGCAACGGACAGGGAGGTGGCTACACCTTC. Translating gives CASSNGQGGGYTF.

This sequence joins TRBV29-1 and TRBJ1-1, with a weak D call TRBD1 (5 bases). The CDR3 runs to 14 residues. Germline V gene sequence: CDR1 SQVTM, CDR2 ANQGSEA. With 8 bases removed from V and 0 bases from J, the gap between germline ends came to 16 bases. The chain's CDR3 is CSPRKGWVNTEAFF. The CDR3 DNA reads as TGCAGCCCTCGGAAGGGGTGGGTGAACACTGAAGCTTTCTTT.

The chain is built from TRBV4-1 and TRBJ2-5; the match to TRBD2 covers 9 bases. V lost 2 bases to trimming and J lost 5 bases; unmatched junction nucleotides: 6. The CDR3 is 15 residues long. CDR1 and CDR2 from the germline V gene are MGHRA and YSYEKL. CDR3 residues: CASSQLLAGGETQYF. The CDR3 DNA reads TGCGCCAGCAGCCAACTGCTGGCGGGGGGGGAGACCCAGTACTTC.

Only a few counts were recorded for this clone. The V call is TRBV5-1, the J call TRBJ1-4; perhaps TRBD1 as D (5 bases). This CDR3 contains 14 residues. V was trimmed by 4 bases and J by 5 bases, leaving 12 bases between them. Per the germline V gene, CDR1 is SGHRS and CDR2 is YFSETQ. The CDR3 DNA sequence: TGCGCCAGCAGCCTCGGCGGGGGAAATGAAAAACTGTTTTTT. Translated: CASSLGGGNEKLFF. The whole variable domain, filled in from reference TRBV5-1 and TRBJ1-4, reads KAGVTQTPRYLIKTRGQQVTLSCSPISGHRSVSWYQQTPGQGLQFLFEYFSETQRNKGNFPGRFSGRQFSNSRSEMNVSTLELGDSALYLCASSLGGGNEKLFFGSGTQLSVL.

V usage is TRBV7-2 and J usage is TRBJ2-7; possible D gene TRBD2, 7 bases. V was clipped by 4 bases and J by 7 bases, with 17 bases between them. Germline CDR1 SGHTA, CDR2 FQGNSA. The CDR3 loop spans 14 amino acids. CDR3: CASSSGGLSGEQYF. The CDR3 DNA follows: TGTGCCAGCAGCTCCGGGGGGCTGTCGGGAGAGCAGTACTTC.

The genes are TRBV23-1 and TRBJ1-1; 7 bases map to TRBD1. TRBV23-1 is placed among ORFs of uncertain function. The J segment lost 1 base and the V segment lost 6 bases, leaving 14 bases of the junction unmatched. This CDR3 is built from 17 residues. The CDR3 region is CASSTRNWTGRNTEAFF. CDR3 coding DNA: TGCGCCAGCAGCACGAGAAATTGGACAGGACGGAACACTGAAGCTTTCTTT.

This clone is a singleton in its sample. V usage is TRBV19 and J usage is TRBJ2-3; a weak D match, TRBD2 (6 bases). The CDR3 runs to 14 residues. From germline, CDR1 is LNHDA and CDR2 SQIVND (reference sequence). V lost 4 bases and J 0 bases, leaving 8 bases between the germline ends. This CDR3 is CASSKSGSTDTQYF. Here the CDR3 DNA reads TGTGCCAGTAGTAAAAGCGGGAGCACAGATACGCAGTATTTT.

The chain couples TRBV30 to TRBJ1-1; D perhaps matches TRBD1 (5 bases). V lost 3 bases and J 5 bases, leaving 19 bases between the germline ends. The CDR3 has 15 residues. Germline V gene lookup returns CDR1 GTSNPN and CDR2 SVGIG (reference sequence). CDR3 bases: TGTGCCTGGAGGACTCCGGGACTTAGGAATACTGAAGCTTTCTTT. Translation: CAWRTPGLRNTEAFF. Using reference TRBV30 and TRBJ1-1 for the parts outside the CDR3, the full variable domain is SQTIHQWPATLVQPVGSPLSLECTVEGTSNPNLYWYRQAAGRGLQLLFYSVGIGQISSEVPQNLSASRPQDRQFILSSKKLLLSDSGFYLCAWRTPGLRNTEAFFGQGTRLTVV.

CDR3 protein: CASSLVGSQGYEQYF. DNA of the CDR3: TGTGCCAGCAGCTTAGTAGGAAGTCAGGGCTACGAGCAGTACTTC. The chain joins TRBV7-2 to TRBJ2-7; D might be TRBD1 (5 bases). The CDR3 is made up of 15 amino acids. Germline-derived CDR1 and CDR2 are SGHTA and FQGNSA. Trimming left V 1 base short and J 3 bases short, with 13 bases between.

The chain employs TRBV7-9 and TRBJ1-1, with D possibly matching TRBD1 (6 bases). V lost 4 bases and J 2 bases, leaving 14 bases between the germline ends. CDR1 is SEHNR and CDR2 is FQNEAQ in the germline V gene (reference sequence). The CDR3 spans 15 residues. The CDR3: CASSSLRTDNTEAFF. The CDR3 nucleotides are TGTGCCAGCAGCTCGCTAAGGACAGATAACACTGAAGCTTTCTTT.

The J gene is TRBJ2-5, the V gene TRBV4-3, with a possible D match to TRBD2 (6 bases). The J call is in doubt because the DNA end fits TRBJ2-7 better. Germline CDR1 LGHNA, CDR2 YSLEER. The CDR3 covers 14 residues. CDR3 sequence reads: CASSQLTSSYEQYF. CDR3 bases: TGCGCCAGCAGCCAACTGACTAGCTCCTACGAGCAGTACTTC.

J is TRBJ1-6 and V is TRBV4-3; 8 bases fit TRBD1. Germline V gives CDR1 LGHNA, CDR2 YSLEER. This CDR3 is 16 amino acids long. V dropped 5 bases and J dropped 9; count of bases not matched to a gene: 12. The CDR3 sequence: CASSSNRGGMGSPLHF. The CDR3 DNA reads TGCGCCAGCAGCTCAAACAGGGGGGGAATGGGTTCACCCCTCCACTTT.

This clone was seen only once. The chain has TRBV13 and TRBJ1-2; tentatively, D is TRBD1 (6 bases). This CDR3 is 11 amino acids long. The germline gives CDR1 PRHDT, CDR2 FYEKMQ (reference sequence). Between the trimmed V and J ends, which lost 7 bases and 7 bases, there was a span of 10 bases. The CDR3 nucleotides read TGTGCCAGCAACGAACAGGGTGGCTACACCTTC. Translation: CASNEQGGYTF. The complete variable domain, with remaining parts taken from reference TRBV13 and TRBJ1-2, reads AAGVIQSPRHLIKEKRETATLKCYPIPRHDTVYWYQQGPGQDPQFLISFYEKMQSDKGSIPDRFSAQQFSDYHSELNMSSLELGDSALYFCASNEQGGYTFGSGTRLTVV.

The V call is TRBV7-3, the J call TRBJ2-1; D remains ambiguous. Per germline, CDR1 SGHTA and CDR2 FQGTGA. The V and J ends lost 2 bases and 7 bases respectively, with 9 bases between them. The length of the CDR3 is 13 residues. The CDR3 region has the DNA TGTGCCAGCAGCTTAGGTAGTACTAATGAGCAGTTCTTC. Translation: CASSLGSTNEQFF. The entire variable domain, with the rest obtained from reference TRBV7-3 and TRBJ2-1, is as follows: GAGVSQTPSNKVTEKGKYVELRCDPISGHTALYWYRQSLGQGPEFLIYFQGTGAADDSGLPNDRFFAVRPEGSVSTLKIQRTERGDSAVYLCASSLGSTNEQFFGPGTRLTVL.

The J gene is TRBJ2-7, the V gene TRBV5-1; TRBD2 is a possible D gene (5 bases). The CDR3 loop spans 12 amino acids. V gave up 6 bases and J gave up 2 bases, with 9 bases separating them. Germline V gene data show CDR1 as SGHRS and CDR2 as YFSETQ. The CDR3 coding sequence is TGCGCCAGCATGAGCGGCCCCTACGAGCAGTACTTC. This codes for CASMSGPYEQYF.

V is TRBV9 and J is TRBJ2-3, with 7 nucleotides matching TRBD2. In germline, CDR1 is SGDLS, CDR2 YYNGEE. The length of the CDR3 is 16 residues. Trimming cost V 3 bases and J 1 base; bases outside gene matches: 8. The CDR3 protein is CASSGRAGWGTDTQYF. Written as DNA, the CDR3 is TGTGCCAGCAGCGGGCGAGCGGGGTGGGGCACAGATACGCAGTATTTT. Together with reference TRBV9 and TRBJ2-3, the CDR3 gives the full variable domain: DSGVTQTPKHLITATGQRVTLRCSPRSGDLSVYWYQQSLDQGLQFLIQYYNGEERAKGNILERFSAQQFPDLHSELNLSSLELGDSALYFCASSGRAGWGTDTQYFGPGTRLTVL.

The rearrangement joins TRBV5-1 to TRBJ2-2; the D gene is possibly TRBD1 (5 bases). From germline, CDR1 is SGHRS and CDR2 YFSETQ. The CDR3 sequence is 16 residues long. The V end lost 4 bases, the J end lost 0 bases, and 13 bases lay between the germline ends. DNA for the CDR3: TGCGCCAGCAGCCAACAGGTTTCCGCGAACACCGGGGAGCTGTTTTTT. This codes for CASSQQVSANTGELFF.

V gene TRBV14 combines with J gene TRBJ1-2; tentative D call: TRBD1 (5 bases). CDR1 SGHDN and CDR2 FVKESK come from the germline V gene. Deletions cut 1 base from V and 4 bases from J, with 16 bases between. The CDR3 has 16 residues. CDR3 sequence: CASSQVTGQGGYGYTF. In DNA form, the CDR3 reads TGTGCCAGCAGCCAAGTAACTGGGCAGGGAGGCTATGGCTACACCTTC.